The 9 T cell receptor beta chains below were found in one sample sequenced in a study of blood T cell repertoires in COVID-19. Clones were sequenced by immunoSEQ multiplex PCR, and TCRdb holds only the in-frame ones, with some missing. The data show over 450,000 clones, less than 90% seen once. The material sequenced was peripheral blood. The receptors come from a woman aged 45-60 years with COVID-19, enrolled during active disease.

V usage is TRBV6-5 and J usage is TRBJ1-3, with D perhaps TRBD1 (6 bases). V was shortened by 7 bases and J by 4 bases, with 17 bases between the two germline ends. CDR3 length equals 15 residues. Looked up from germline, CDR1 is MNHEY and CDR2 is SVGAGI. CDR3 sequence reads: CASTPRGGVGNTIYF. CDR3 DNA sequence: TGTGCCAGCACCCCCCGCGGGGGCGTAGGAAACACCATATATTTT.

This clone came up once. The chain has TRBV9 and TRBJ1-2; 7 bases match TRBD1. The ends lost 0 bases at V and 3 bases at J; junction bases unmatched: 5. CDR1 is SGDLS, CDR2 YYNGEE, per germline. CDR3 length equals 15 residues. The CDR3 loop reads CASSVGRDSYYGYTF. DNA of the CDR3: TGTGCCAGCAGCGTAGGGAGGGACAGCTACTATGGCTACACCTTC.

This rearrangement joins TRBV7-2 to TRBJ2-3, with 8 bases fitting TRBD2. The CDR3 contains 17 residues. The trim removed 2 bases at V and 0 bases at J, leaving 7 bases unmatched. The germline V gene encodes CDR1 SGHTA and CDR2 FQGNSA. The chain's CDR3 is CASSLPGGLSSTDTQYF. The CDR3 DNA sequence: TGTGCCAGCAGCTTACCGGGGGGGCTCTCTAGCACAGATACGCAGTATTTT.

This clone has just a few counts. The chain has TRBV15 and TRBJ1-5; TRBD1 is a possible D gene (5 bases). Germline loops: CDR1 LNHNV, CDR2 YYDKDF (reference sequence). The V gene lost 0 bases and the J gene lost 7 bases, with 7 bases spanning the gap. The CDR3 has 13 amino acids. The CDR3 region is CATSRDREQPQHF. Written as DNA, the CDR3 is TGTGCCACCAGCAGAGACAGGGAACAGCCCCAGCATTTT.

The chain couples TRBV21-1 to TRBJ1-3. TRBV21-1 is a documented pseudogene. This CDR3 has 10 residues. The CDR3 DNA reads as TGTGCCAGCGGGAGCAACACCATATATTTT. Translated: CASGSNTIYF.

V and J are TRBV10-1 and TRBJ2-3, with D perhaps TRBD2 (5 bases). The CDR3 loop spans 14 amino acids. Trimming removed 2 bases at V and 2 bases at J, with 8 bases between. CDR1 and CDR2 (germline): WNHNN, SYGVQD (reference sequence). CDR3: CASSEGGITDTQYF. The CDR3 nucleotides are TGCGCCAGCAGTGAGGGAGGTATCACAGATACGCAGTATTTT.

This chain links TRBV5-1 with TRBJ2-3; TRBD2 aligns across 9 bases. The V gene's germline CDR1 is SGHRS and CDR2 YFSETQ. The CDR3 loop spans 16 amino acids. V was clipped by 7 bases and J by 0 bases; unmatched bases: 9. In DNA form, the CDR3 reads TGCGCCAGCTCTTTAGCGGGGGCCTCTAGCACAGATACGCAGTATTTT. It encodes CASSLAGASSTDTQYF.

About this clone: Other nucleotide sequences in the sample specify the same CDR3. The rearrangement uses TRBV6-5 and TRBJ2-3; 10 positions agree with TRBD2. This CDR3 region has 13 residues. The V gene end was trimmed by 6 bases and the J gene end by 5 bases; junction bases not matched to a gene: 2. Per germline, CDR1 MNHEY and CDR2 SVGAGI. CDR3 protein: CASSLAGVDTQYF. Written as DNA, the CDR3 is TGTGCCAGCAGCCTAGCGGGGGTAGATACGCAGTATTTT.

The CDR3 protein is CASSSPAANGYTF. The CDR3 DNA is TGTGCCAGCAGTTCGCCCGCGGCTAACGGCTACACCTTC. This chain links TRBV28 with TRBJ1-2, with no clear D. Germline assignment: CDR1 MDHEN and CDR2 SYDVKM. The CDR3 loop spans 13 amino acids. Trimming cost V 4 bases and J 8 bases, with 14 bases left between them.